The 11 T cell receptor beta chains listed next were all sequenced from one sample in a study of blood T cell repertoires in COVID-19. The data were produced by immunoSEQ multiplex PCR, yet TCRdb's version contains in-frame clones alone and is incomplete. In the table there are some 370,000 clones, more than 70% of which are singletons. Source material: peripheral blood. The origin of the receptors is a young woman with COVID-19, enrolled during active disease.

The chain is built from TRBV18 and TRBJ1-1, with D possibly matching TRBD1 (6 bases). Deletions cut 2 bases from V and 1 base from J, with 11 bases between. Germline lookup yields CDR1 KGHSH and CDR2 LQKENI. The length of the CDR3 is 15 residues. The DNA for the CDR3 is TGTGCCAGCTCACCAAGGACAGCTCAGAACACTGAAGCTTTCTTT. Encoded protein: CASSPRTAQNTEAFF.

The chain has TRBV5-7 and TRBJ1-4, with unresolved D. TRBV5-7 has ORF status, its function being uncertain. CDR3 size: 12 residues. Trimming cost V 2 bases and J 6 bases, with 5 bases left between them. This CDR3 is CASSFGDEKLFF. CDR3 nucleotides: TGTGCCAGCAGCTTTGGAGATGAAAAACTGTTTTTT.

The gene calls are TRBV10-3 and TRBJ2-7; 9 nucleotides align to TRBD2. The V gene's germline CDR1 is ENHRY and CDR2 SYGVKD. V lost 4 bases and J lost 3; bases outside the gene matches: 7. The CDR3 totals 15 residues. CDR3 residues: CAISAGLAGNYEQYF. CDR3 in DNA: TGTGCCATCAGTGCCGGGCTAGCGGGAAACTACGAGCAGTACTTC.

The chain is built from TRBV5-4 and TRBJ2-1, with 14 bases identical to TRBD2. Germline CDR1 reads SGHNT; CDR2 reads YYREEE (reference sequence). V shed 5 bases, J shed 3 bases, and the junction held 1 base outside the gene matches. This CDR3 is 15 amino acids long. This CDR3 is CASSGTSGSYNEQFF. CDR3 nucleotide sequence: TGTGCCAGCAGTGGGACTAGCGGGAGCTACAATGAGCAGTTCTTC.

V is TRBV14 and J is TRBJ2-2; TRBD1 might be the D (6 bases). V was shortened by 4 bases and J by 2 bases, with 17 bases between the two germline ends. Germline V gene data show CDR1 as SGHDN and CDR2 as FVKESK. The CDR3 is 17 residues long. CDR3 amino acids: CASSPRDILRNTGELFF. In nucleotides, the CDR3 is TGTGCCAGCAGCCCCCGGGACATTCTAAGAAACACCGGGGAGCTGTTTTTT. Complete variable domain (other parts from reference TRBV14 and TRBJ2-2): EAGVTQFPSHSVIEKGQTVTLRCDPISGHDNLYWYRRVMGKEIKFLLHFVKESKQDESGMPNNRFLAERTGGTYSTLKVQPAELEDSGVYFCASSPRDILRNTGELFFGEGSRLTVL.

The rearrangement uses TRBV30 and TRBJ1-1; 10 bases fit TRBD1. V lost 7 bases to trimming and J lost 6 bases; unmatched junction nucleotides: 14. The CDR3 has 15 amino acids. Germline assignment: CDR1 GTSNPN and CDR2 SVGIG (reference sequence). The chain's CDR3 is CASSGTGAIDPEAFF. DNA of the CDR3: TGTGCCTCTTCGGGGACAGGGGCGATTGACCCTGAAGCTTTCTTT.

J is TRBJ2-5 and V is TRBV10-2; possible D gene TRBD1, 6 bases. CDR3 size: 14 residues. Germline V gene sequence: CDR1 WSHSY, CDR2 SAAADI. The V end lost 4 bases, the J end lost 1 base, and 10 bases lay between the germline ends. The CDR3 region is CASSVQGFQETQYF. The CDR3 region has the DNA TGCGCCAGCAGTGTACAGGGATTCCAAGAGACCCAGTACTTC.

J is TRBJ2-1 and V is TRBV30, with 9 nucleotides matching TRBD2. CDR1 and CDR2 from the germline V gene are GTSNPN and SVGIG (reference sequence). The V gene end was trimmed by 3 bases and the J gene end by 9 bases; junction bases not matched to a gene: 3. The CDR3 consists of 12 residues. Here the CDR3 DNA reads TGTGCCTGGAGCTTAGCGGGAGTTGAGCAGTTCTTC. Its translation: CAWSLAGVEQFF.

This chain joins TRBV19 and TRBJ1-1; 12 bases are a match to TRBD1. Germline values: CDR1 LNHDA, CDR2 SQIVND (reference sequence). The CDR3 is 16 residues long. The V and J ends lost 5 bases and 3 bases, in that order; junction bases with no gene match: 7. The CDR3 spells CASSPLGQGAYTEAFF. The CDR3 DNA reads TGTGCCAGTAGTCCACTGGGACAGGGGGCATACACTGAAGCTTTCTTT.

The genes are TRBV19 and TRBJ2-2; no clear D. The V gene lost 3 bases and the J gene lost 6 bases, with 5 bases spanning the gap. There are 12 residues in the CDR3. Germline CDR1 and CDR2: LNHDA and SQIVND (reference sequence). DNA for the CDR3: TGTGCCAGTAGTATCCAGGCCGGGGAGCTGTTTTTT. The encoded protein is CASSIQAGELFF.

The CDR3 region has the DNA TGTGCCACCAGTGATTTGGGGACAGATATCGACAATGAGCAGTTCTTC. Encoded protein: CATSDLGTDIDNEQFF. This chain uses TRBV24-1 with TRBJ2-1, with 7 bases identical to TRBD1. J gave up 5 bases and V 0 bases, and 6 bases lay outside the gene matches. The CDR3 contains 16 residues. Looked up from germline, CDR1 is KGHDR and CDR2 is SFDVKD.